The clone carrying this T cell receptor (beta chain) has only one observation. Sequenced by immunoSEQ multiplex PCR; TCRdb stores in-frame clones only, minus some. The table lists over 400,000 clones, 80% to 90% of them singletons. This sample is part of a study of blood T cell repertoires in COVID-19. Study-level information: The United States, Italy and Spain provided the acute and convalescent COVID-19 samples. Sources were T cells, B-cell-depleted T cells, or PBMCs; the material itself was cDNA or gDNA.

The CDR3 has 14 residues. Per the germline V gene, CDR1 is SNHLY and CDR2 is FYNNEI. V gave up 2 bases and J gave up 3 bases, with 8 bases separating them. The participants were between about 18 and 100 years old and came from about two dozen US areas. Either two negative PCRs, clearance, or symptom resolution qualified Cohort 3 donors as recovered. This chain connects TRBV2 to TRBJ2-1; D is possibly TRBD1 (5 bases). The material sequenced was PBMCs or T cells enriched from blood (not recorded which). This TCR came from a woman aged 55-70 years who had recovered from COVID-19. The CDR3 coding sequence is TGTGCCAGCAGTGAACGAACAGGCTACAATGAGCAGTTCTTC. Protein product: CASSERTGYNEQFF. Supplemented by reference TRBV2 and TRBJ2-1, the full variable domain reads EPEVTQTPSHQVTQMGQEVILRCVPISNHLYFYWYRQILGQKVEFLVSFYNNEISEKSEIFDDQFSVERPDGSNFTLKIRSTKLEDSAMYFCASSERTGYNEQFFGPGTRLTVL.